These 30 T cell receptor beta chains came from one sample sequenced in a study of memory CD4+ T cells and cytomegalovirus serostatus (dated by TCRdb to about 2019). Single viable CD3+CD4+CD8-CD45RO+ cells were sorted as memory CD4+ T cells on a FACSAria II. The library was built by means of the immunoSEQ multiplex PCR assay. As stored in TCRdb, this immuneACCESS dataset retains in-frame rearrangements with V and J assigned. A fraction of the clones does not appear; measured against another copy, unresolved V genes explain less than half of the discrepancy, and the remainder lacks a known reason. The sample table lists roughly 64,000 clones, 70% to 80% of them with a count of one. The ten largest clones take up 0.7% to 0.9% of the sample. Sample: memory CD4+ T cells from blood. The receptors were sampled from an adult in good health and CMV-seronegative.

DNA for the CDR3: TGCGCCAGCAGGGGATTACGGGACCCGAAAATAGAGACCCAGTACTTC. It encodes CASRGLRDPKIETQYF. V usage is TRBV5-1 and J usage is TRBJ2-5; D may correspond to TRBD1 or TRBD2 (5 bases each). Deletions cut 5 bases from V and 4 bases from J, with 21 bases between. The CDR3 runs 16 residues. Germline values: CDR1 SGHRS, CDR2 YFSETQ. Drawing the rest from reference TRBV5-1 and TRBJ2-5, the complete variable domain is KAGVTQTPRYLIKTRGQQVTLSCSPISGHRSVSWYQQTPGQGLQFLFEYFSETQRNKGNFPGRFSGRQFSNSRSEMNVSTLELGDSALYLCASRGLRDPKIETQYFGPGTRLLVL.

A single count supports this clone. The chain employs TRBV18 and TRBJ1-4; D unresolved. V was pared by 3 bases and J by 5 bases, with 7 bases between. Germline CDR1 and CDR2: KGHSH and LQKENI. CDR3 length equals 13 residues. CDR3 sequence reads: CASSPGRNEKLFF. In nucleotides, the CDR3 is TGTGCCAGCTCACCTGGGAGGAATGAAAAACTGTTTTTT.

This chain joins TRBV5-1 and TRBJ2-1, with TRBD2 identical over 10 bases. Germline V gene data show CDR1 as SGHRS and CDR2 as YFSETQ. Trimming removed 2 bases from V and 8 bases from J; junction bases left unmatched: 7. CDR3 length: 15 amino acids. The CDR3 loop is CASSFQRGGLDEQFF. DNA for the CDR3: TGCGCCAGCAGCTTCCAGCGGGGGGGCTTGGATGAGCAGTTCTTC.

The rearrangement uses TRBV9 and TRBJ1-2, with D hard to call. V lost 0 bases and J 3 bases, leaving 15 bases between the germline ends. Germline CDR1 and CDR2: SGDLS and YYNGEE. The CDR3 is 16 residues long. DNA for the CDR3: TGTGCCAGCAGCGTAGGGCAGGTTGTATTGGACTATGGCTACACCTTC. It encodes CASSVGQVVLDYGYTF. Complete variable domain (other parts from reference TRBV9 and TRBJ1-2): DSGVTQTPKHLITATGQRVTLRCSPRSGDLSVYWYQQSLDQGLQFLIQYYNGEERAKGNILERFSAQQFPDLHSELNLSSLELGDSALYFCASSVGQVVLDYGYTFGSGTRLTVV.

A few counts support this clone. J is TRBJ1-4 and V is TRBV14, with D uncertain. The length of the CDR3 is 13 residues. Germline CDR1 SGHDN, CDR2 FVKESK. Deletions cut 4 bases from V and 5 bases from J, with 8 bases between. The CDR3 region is CASSRGGNEKLFF. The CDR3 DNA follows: TGTGCCAGCAGCCGGGGAGGAAATGAAAAACTGTTTTTT.

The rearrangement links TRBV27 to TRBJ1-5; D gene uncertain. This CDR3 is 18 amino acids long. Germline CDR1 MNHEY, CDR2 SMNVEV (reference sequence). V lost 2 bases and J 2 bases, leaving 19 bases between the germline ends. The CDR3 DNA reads TGTGCCAGCAGTTTAATGTGGTCGGGTCCTTCGGGCAATCAGCCCCAGCATTTT. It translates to CASSLMWSGPSGNQPQHF.

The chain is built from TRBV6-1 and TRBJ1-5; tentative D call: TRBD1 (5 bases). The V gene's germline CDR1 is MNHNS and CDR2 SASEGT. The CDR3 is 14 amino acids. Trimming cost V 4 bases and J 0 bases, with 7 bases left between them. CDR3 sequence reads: CASSGQYSNQPQHF. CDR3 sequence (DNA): TGTGCCAGCAGTGGACAGTATAGCAATCAGCCCCAGCATTTT.

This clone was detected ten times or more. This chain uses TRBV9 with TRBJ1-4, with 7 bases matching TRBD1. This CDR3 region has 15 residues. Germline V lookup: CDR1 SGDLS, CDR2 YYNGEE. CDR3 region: CAHPGQRATNEKLFF. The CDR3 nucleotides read TGTGCTCATCCGGGACAGCGAGCAACTAATGAAAAACTGTTTTTT.

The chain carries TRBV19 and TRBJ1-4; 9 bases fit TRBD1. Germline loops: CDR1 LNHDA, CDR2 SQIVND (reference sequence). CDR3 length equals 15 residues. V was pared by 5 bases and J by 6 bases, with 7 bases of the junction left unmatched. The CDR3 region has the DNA TGTGCCAGTAGTTCACCGGGACAGGGTTATGAAAAACTGTTTTTT. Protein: CASSSPGQGYEKLFF.

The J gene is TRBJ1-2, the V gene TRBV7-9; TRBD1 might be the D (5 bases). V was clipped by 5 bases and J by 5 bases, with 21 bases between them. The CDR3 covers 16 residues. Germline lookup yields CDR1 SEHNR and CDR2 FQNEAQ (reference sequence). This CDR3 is CASSPGHNEGRYGYTF. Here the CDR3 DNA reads TGTGCCAGCAGCCCCGGACATAATGAGGGTCGATATGGCTACACCTTC.

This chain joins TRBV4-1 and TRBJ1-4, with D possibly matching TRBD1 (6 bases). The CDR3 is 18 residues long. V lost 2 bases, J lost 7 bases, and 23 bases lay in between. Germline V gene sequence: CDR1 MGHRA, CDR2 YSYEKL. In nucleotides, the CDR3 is TGCGCCAGCAGCCAACACCTGAGTGGGGGAGGGGGTGGTGAAAAACTGTTTTTT. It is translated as CASSQHLSGGGGGEKLFF.

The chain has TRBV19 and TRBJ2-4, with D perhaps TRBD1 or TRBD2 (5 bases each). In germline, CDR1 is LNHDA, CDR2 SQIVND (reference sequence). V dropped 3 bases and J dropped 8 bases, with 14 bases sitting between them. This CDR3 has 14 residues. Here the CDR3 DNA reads TGTGCCAGTAGTATTCGGGACGGGTTGGACATTCAGTACTTC. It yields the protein CASSIRDGLDIQYF.

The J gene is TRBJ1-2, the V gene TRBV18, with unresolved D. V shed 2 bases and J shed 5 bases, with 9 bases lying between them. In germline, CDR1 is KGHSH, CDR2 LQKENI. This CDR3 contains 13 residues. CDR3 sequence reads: CASSPSDIYGYTF. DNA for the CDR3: TGTGCCAGCTCACCATCAGACATTTATGGCTACACCTTC. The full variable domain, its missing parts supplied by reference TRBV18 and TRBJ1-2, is NAGVMQNPRHLVRRRGQEARLRCSPMKGHSHVYWYRQLPEEGLKFMVYLQKENIIDESGMPKERFSAEFPKEGPSILRIQQVVRGDSAAYFCASSPSDIYGYTFGSGTRLTVV.

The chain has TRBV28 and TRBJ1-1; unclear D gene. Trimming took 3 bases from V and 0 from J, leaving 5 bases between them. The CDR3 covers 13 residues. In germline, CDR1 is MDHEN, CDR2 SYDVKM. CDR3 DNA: TGTGCCAGCAGTTTGTCACTGAACACTGAAGCTTTCTTT. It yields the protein CASSLSLNTEAFF.

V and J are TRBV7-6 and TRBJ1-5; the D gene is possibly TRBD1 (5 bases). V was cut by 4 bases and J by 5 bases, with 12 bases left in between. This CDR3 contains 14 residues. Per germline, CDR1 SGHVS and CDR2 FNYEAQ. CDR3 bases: TGTGCCAGCAGCTCCGACAGCGGCTATCAGCCCCAGCATTTT. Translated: CASSSDSGYQPQHF. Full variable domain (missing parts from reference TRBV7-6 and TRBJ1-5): GAGVSQSPRYKVTKRGQDVALRCDPISGHVSLYWYRQALGQGPEFLTYFNYEAQQDKSGLPNDRFSAERPEGSISTLTIQRTEQRDSAMYRCASSSDSGYQPQHFGDGTRLSIL.

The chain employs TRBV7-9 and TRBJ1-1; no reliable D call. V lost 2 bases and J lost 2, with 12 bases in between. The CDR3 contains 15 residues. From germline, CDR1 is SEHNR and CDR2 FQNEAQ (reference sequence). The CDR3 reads CASSLMAGANTEAFF. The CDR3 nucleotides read TGTGCCAGCAGCTTAATGGCAGGCGCTAACACTGAAGCTTTCTTT.

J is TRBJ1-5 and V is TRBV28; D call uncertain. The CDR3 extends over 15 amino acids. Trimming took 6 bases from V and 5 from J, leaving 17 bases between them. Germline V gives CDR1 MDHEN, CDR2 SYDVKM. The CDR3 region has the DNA TGTGCCAGCAGACCTCTCCAATCGGCCCATCAGCCCCAGCATTTT. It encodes CASRPLQSAHQPQHF.

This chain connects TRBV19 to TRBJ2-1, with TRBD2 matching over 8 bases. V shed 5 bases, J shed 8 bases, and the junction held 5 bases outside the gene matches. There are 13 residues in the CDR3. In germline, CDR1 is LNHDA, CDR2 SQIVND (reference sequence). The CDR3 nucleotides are TGTGCCAGTAGTCTACGGGAGGGCGATGAGCAGTTCTTC. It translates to CASSLREGDEQFF. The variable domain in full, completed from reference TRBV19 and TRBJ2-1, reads DGGITQSPKYLFRKEGQNVTLSCEQNLNHDAMYWYRQDPGQGLRLIYYSQIVNDFQKGDIAEGYSVSREKKESFPLTVTSAQKNPTAFYLCASSLREGDEQFFGPGTRLTVL.

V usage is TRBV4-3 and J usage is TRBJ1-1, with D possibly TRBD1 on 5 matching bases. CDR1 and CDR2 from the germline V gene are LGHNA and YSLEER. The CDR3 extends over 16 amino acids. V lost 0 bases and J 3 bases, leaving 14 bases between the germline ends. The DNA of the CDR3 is TGCGCCAGCAGCCAAGAAATTGGGCAGGGTGACACTGAAGCTTTCTTT. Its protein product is CASSQEIGQGDTEAFF.

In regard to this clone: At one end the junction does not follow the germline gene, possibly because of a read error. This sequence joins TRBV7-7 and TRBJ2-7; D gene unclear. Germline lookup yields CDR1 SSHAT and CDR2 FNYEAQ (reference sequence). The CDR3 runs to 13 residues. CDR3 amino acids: CASSLAHLQEQYF. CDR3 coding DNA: TGTGCTAGCAGCTTAGCCCACCTCCAAGAGCAGTACTTC.

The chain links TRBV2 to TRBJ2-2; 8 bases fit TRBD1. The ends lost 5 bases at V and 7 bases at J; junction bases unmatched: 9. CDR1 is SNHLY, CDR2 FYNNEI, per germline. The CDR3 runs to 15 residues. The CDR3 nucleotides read TGTGCCAGCAGTAGTCAGGGGGCTTCAGGCGGGGAGCTGTTTTTT. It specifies CASSSQGASGGELFF.

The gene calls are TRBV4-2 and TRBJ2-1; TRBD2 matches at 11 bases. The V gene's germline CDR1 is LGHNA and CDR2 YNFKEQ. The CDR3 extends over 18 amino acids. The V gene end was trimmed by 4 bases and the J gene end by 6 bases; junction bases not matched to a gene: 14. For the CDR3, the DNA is TGTGCCAGCAGCCCTACAATCCCCGGGACTAGCGGATTCAATGAGCAGTTCTTC. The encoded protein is CASSPTIPGTSGFNEQFF.

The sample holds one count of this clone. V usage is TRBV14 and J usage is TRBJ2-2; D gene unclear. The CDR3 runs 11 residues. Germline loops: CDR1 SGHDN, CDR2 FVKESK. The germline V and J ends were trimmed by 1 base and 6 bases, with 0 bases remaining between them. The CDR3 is CASSQAGELFF. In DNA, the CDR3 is TGTGCCAGCAGCCAAGCCGGGGAGCTGTTTTTT.

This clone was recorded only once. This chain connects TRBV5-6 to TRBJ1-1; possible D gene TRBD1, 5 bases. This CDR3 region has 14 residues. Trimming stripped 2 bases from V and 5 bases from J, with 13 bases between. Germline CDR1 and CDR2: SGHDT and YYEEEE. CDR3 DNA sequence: TGTGCCAGCAGCTTCGGGACCCTCACGACTGAAGCTTTCTTT. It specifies CASSFGTLTTEAFF.

The chain's CDR3 is CATRDRVIREQYF. For the CDR3, the DNA is TGTGCAACCAGGGACAGGGTAATACGAGAGCAGTACTTC. J is TRBJ2-7 and V is TRBV28; 9 bases match TRBD1. Germline V CDR1 and CDR2: MDHEN, SYDVKM. The CDR3 has 13 amino acids. The full variable domain, completed using reference TRBV28 and TRBJ2-7, is DVKVTQSSRYLVKRTGEKVFLECVQDMDHENMFWYRQDPGLGLRLIYFSYDVKMKEKGDIPEGYSVSREKKERFSLILESASTNQTSMYLCATRDRVIREQYFGPGTRLTVT.

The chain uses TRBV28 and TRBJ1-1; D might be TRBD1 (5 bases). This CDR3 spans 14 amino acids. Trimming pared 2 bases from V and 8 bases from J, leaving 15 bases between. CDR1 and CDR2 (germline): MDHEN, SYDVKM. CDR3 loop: CASSLEGTLLEAFF. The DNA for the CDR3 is TGTGCCAGCAGTTTAGAGGGGACGTTACTCGAAGCTTTCTTT.

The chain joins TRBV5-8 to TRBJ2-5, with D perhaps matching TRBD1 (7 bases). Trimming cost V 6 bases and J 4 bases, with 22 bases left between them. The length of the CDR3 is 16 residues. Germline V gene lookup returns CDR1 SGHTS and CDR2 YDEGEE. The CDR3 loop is CASKKSGTAGLETQYF. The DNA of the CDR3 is TGTGCCAGCAAAAAATCCGGGACAGCGGGTCTAGAGACCCAGTACTTC.

CDR3 residues: CASSTPTDTQYF. For the CDR3, the DNA is TGTGCCAGCAGCACCCCCACAGATACGCAGTATTTT. The chain has TRBV28 and TRBJ2-3; D remains ambiguous. The V gene's germline CDR1 is MDHEN and CDR2 SYDVKM. The CDR3 extends over 12 amino acids. Trimming took 6 bases from V and 2 from J, leaving 6 bases between them. Complete variable domain (other parts from reference TRBV28 and TRBJ2-3): DVKVTQSSRYLVKRTGEKVFLECVQDMDHENMFWYRQDPGLGLRLIYFSYDVKMKEKGDIPEGYSVSREKKERFSLILESASTNQTSMYLCASSTPTDTQYFGPGTRLTVL.

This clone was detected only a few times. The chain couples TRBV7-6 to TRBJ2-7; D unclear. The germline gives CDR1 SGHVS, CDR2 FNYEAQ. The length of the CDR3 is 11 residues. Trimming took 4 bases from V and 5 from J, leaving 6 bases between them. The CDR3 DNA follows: TGTGCCAGCAGCTCATCGAACGAGCAGTACTTC. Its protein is CASSSSNEQYF.

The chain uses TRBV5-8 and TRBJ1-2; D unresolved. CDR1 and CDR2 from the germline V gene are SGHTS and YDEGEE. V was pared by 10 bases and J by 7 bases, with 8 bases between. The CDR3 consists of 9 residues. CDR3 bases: TGTGCCTCTCTCTCTGGCTACACCTTC. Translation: CASLSGYTF.